This T cell receptor beta chain was found in a study of CD8+ T cells in alopecia areata. Study-level background: Treated patients were dosed with oral tofacitinib, taking 5 to 10 mg twice daily. Study-level results: Lesional scalp displayed greater clonality than normal scalp, most notably in alopecia totalis/universalis.

Trimming took 2 bases from V and 4 from J; bases not matched to a gene: 3. Per germline, CDR1 MNHEY and CDR2 SVGAGI. The length of the CDR3 is 15 residues. Sequencing templates came from extracted RNA that was reverse transcribed into cDNA. Using immunoSEQ multiplex PCR, the repertoire was profiled, and TCRdb retains in-frame clones only, with some absent. The sample gives 140,000 to 150,000 clones, around 50% of which show up once; approximately 15% is in the top ten. As regards this clone: Its antigen is undetermined.

Treatment reported: oral pan-JAK inhibitor, 5-10 mg twice daily. In alopecia areata patients, both lesional scalp punch biopsies and peripheral blood were collected. The chain has TRBV6-5 and TRBJ1-1; 11 nucleotides align to TRBD1. The sequencing here drew on CD8+ T cells sorted from blood, taken at week 4, from a patient treated with tofacitinib. This TCR was sampled from a human donor with alopecia areata. The CDR3 here is CASSYGQGAGTEAFF. Written as DNA, the CDR3 is TGTGCCAGCAGTTACGGACAGGGGGCAGGCACTGAAGCTTTCTTT.